This entry lists 18 T cell receptor beta chains sequenced from one sample in a study of shared clonotypes between healthy human individuals. Positive CCR7 selection of CD45RO-negative cells yielded the naive CD8 cells, and terminally differentiated effector memory CD45RA+ cells were excluded. TCRdb keeps only in-frame clones here, not all; method: immunoSEQ multiplex PCR. This table holds about 2 million clones, about 95% found once. The sequencing sample was made of naive CD8+ T cells sorted from blood. The source is a man younger than 30 in good health.

The chain carries TRBV4-3 and TRBJ2-1; 13 positions match TRBD2. CDR1 is LGHNA and CDR2 is YSLEER in the germline V gene. V was clipped by 0 bases and J by 8 bases; unmatched bases: 1. This CDR3 contains 15 residues. Here the CDR3 DNA reads TGCGCCAGCAGCCAAGATGGACTAGCGGGAGATGAGCAGTTCTTC. Amino acid sequence: CASSQDGLAGDEQFF.

The V call is TRBV4-1, the J call TRBJ2-7; D not certain. Germline CDR1 is MGHRA and CDR2 is YSYEKL. This CDR3 is 15 amino acids long. V was cut by 0 bases and J by 3 bases, with 12 bases left in between. In DNA form, the CDR3 reads TGCGCCAGCAGCCAAGAGGCGGTACAGCTCTACGAGCAGTACTTC. This codes for CASSQEAVQLYEQYF.

The CDR3 protein is CASSLGLLAGEIYNEQFF. DNA for the CDR3: TGTGCCAGCAGCTTAGGATTACTAGCGGGAGAAATCTACAATGAGCAGTTCTTC. The rearrangement links TRBV7-8 to TRBJ2-1; 11 positions agree with TRBD2. Germline V gene data show CDR1 as SGHVS and CDR2 as FQNEAQ. CDR3 size: 18 residues. The J segment lost 3 bases and the V segment lost 1 base, leaving 8 bases of the junction unmatched.

The rearrangement uses TRBV23-1 and TRBJ2-7; the D is unclear. TRBV23-1 is given ORF status, its function remaining uncertain. The length of the CDR3 is 16 residues. Trimming removed 0 bases from V and 5 bases from J, with 17 bases in between. CDR3 in amino acids: CASSQSDQPLLNEQYF. The CDR3, as DNA: TGCGCCAGCAGTCAATCGGACCAACCCCTTTTGAACGAGCAGTACTTC.

The J gene is TRBJ2-1, the V gene TRBV7-9; D may be TRBD2 (5 bases). The CDR3 length is 15 residues. CDR1 and CDR2 (germline): SEHNR, FQNEAQ (reference sequence). V dropped 5 bases and J dropped 9 bases, with 20 bases sitting between them. The CDR3 region is CASSDDYLPLSEQFF. The CDR3 region has the DNA TGTGCCAGCAGCGACGACTACCTCCCTCTCTCTGAGCAGTTCTTC.

The chain employs TRBV6-6 and TRBJ1-6; D gene ambiguous. Germline-derived CDR1 and CDR2 are MNHNY and SVGAGI (reference sequence). V gave up 5 bases and J gave up 7 bases, with 18 bases separating them. The CDR3 spans 16 residues. The CDR3 loop reads CASSLTAEGWNSPLHF. Here the CDR3 DNA reads TGTGCCAGCAGTCTTACGGCCGAGGGATGGAATTCACCCCTCCACTTT.

V usage is TRBV7-9 and J usage is TRBJ2-7; 12 bases align to TRBD2. V dropped 5 bases and J dropped 2; count of bases not matched to a gene: 16. This CDR3 is built from 19 residues. Germline V gene sequence: CDR1 SEHNR, CDR2 FQNEAQ (reference sequence). CDR3 loop: CASSAALAGGPPLAYEQYF. In DNA, the CDR3 is TGTGCCAGCAGCGCGGCGCTAGCGGGAGGGCCCCCCTTAGCCTACGAGCAGTACTTC.

This chain links TRBV19 with TRBJ1-1; a possible D gene is TRBD1 (5 bases). The length of the CDR3 is 11 residues. V dropped 4 bases and J dropped 7 bases, with 7 bases sitting between them. Per the germline V gene, CDR1 is LNHDA and CDR2 is SQIVND (reference sequence). The CDR3 nucleotides read TGTGCCAGTAGTAGGAGGGGTGAAGCTTTCTTT. Translating gives CASSRRGEAFF. The full variable domain, its missing parts supplied by reference TRBV19 and TRBJ1-1, is DGGITQSPKYLFRKEGQNVTLSCEQNLNHDAMYWYRQDPGQGLRLIYYSQIVNDFQKGDIAEGYSVSREKKESFPLTVTSAQKNPTAFYLCASSRRGEAFFGQGTRLTVV.

Only one count was recorded for this clone. The CDR3 loop reads CASSYSAGVDGYTF. CDR3 bases: TGTGCCAGCAGTTACTCGGCAGGGGTAGATGGCTACACCTTC. The rearrangement uses TRBV6-5 and TRBJ1-2; D perhaps matches TRBD1 (6 bases). Trimming cost V 0 bases and J 6 bases, with 11 bases left between them. Per the germline V gene, CDR1 is MNHEY and CDR2 is SVGAGI. The CDR3 totals 14 residues.

The CDR3 DNA follows: TGTGCCAGCAGTTTGCAGGGCCCTCTCGAGCAGTACTTC. Its translation: CASSLQGPLEQYF. The V call is TRBV27, the J call TRBJ2-7; tentative D call: TRBD1 (5 bases). This CDR3 has 13 residues. Germline loops: CDR1 MNHEY, CDR2 SMNVEV (reference sequence). Between the trimmed V and J ends, which lost 3 bases and 6 bases, there was a span of 12 bases.

The chain couples TRBV27 to TRBJ2-1; no reliable D call. This CDR3 is built from 14 residues. Germline CDR1 is MNHEY and CDR2 is SMNVEV (reference sequence). V lost 1 base, J lost 10 bases, and 14 bases lay in between. The CDR3 protein is CASSLLGFKSEQFF. The DNA of the CDR3 is TGTGCCAGCAGTTTATTAGGTTTCAAATCGGAGCAGTTCTTC.

The chain combines TRBV5-6 with TRBJ2-7; D is unclear. CDR3 length: 13 amino acids. Per the germline V gene, CDR1 is SGHDT and CDR2 is YYEEEE. V was shortened by 3 bases and J by 12 bases, with 19 bases between the two germline ends. In DNA form, the CDR3 reads TGTGCCAGCAGCTGGCCAACTATGTCCGGACGGTACTTC. Amino acids: CASSWPTMSGRYF.

The count of this clone is one. The chain employs TRBV4-3 and TRBJ1-5; D is undetermined. This CDR3 region has 16 residues. Germline lookup yields CDR1 LGHNA and CDR2 YSLEER. Trimming removed 0 bases from V and 3 bases from J, with 12 bases in between. CDR3: CASSQDLRGFNQPQHF. The CDR3 DNA follows: TGCGCCAGCAGCCAAGATCTTCGAGGATTCAATCAGCCCCAGCATTTT.

The rearrangement links TRBV5-1 to TRBJ2-7, with D unresolved. Between the trimmed V and J ends, which lost 4 bases and 0 bases, there was a span of 14 bases. CDR3 length: 15 amino acids. Germline CDR1 reads SGHRS; CDR2 reads YFSETQ. CDR3 sequence: CASSPFVGLSYEQYF. The CDR3 DNA reads as TGCGCCAGCAGCCCGTTTGTGGGCCTCTCCTACGAGCAGTACTTC.

This chain links TRBV7-8 with TRBJ1-5, with 8 bases fitting TRBD1. The germline CDR1 and CDR2 sequences are SGHVS and FQNEAQ. V trimming: 1 base; J trimming: 2 bases; junction bases outside the gene matches: 7. The CDR3 runs to 17 residues. DNA of the CDR3: TGTGCCAGCAGCTTAGTGGCAGGGGGCGAGGGCAATCAGCCCCAGCATTTT. Its protein product is CASSLVAGGEGNQPQHF.

The chain employs TRBV6-5 and TRBJ1-2; D call uncertain. V lost 0 bases, J lost 6 bases, and 8 bases lay in between. Germline-derived CDR1 and CDR2 are MNHEY and SVGAGI. The CDR3 extends over 13 amino acids. CDR3 protein: CASSYSRVHGYTF. The CDR3 nucleotides are TGTGCCAGCAGTTACTCCCGGGTCCATGGCTACACCTTC.

J is TRBJ2-7 and V is TRBV13; no firm D call. The CDR3 length is 15 residues. Germline CDR1 is PRHDT and CDR2 is FYEKMQ (reference sequence). V gave up 0 bases and J gave up 0 bases, with 9 bases separating them. The DNA for the CDR3 is TGTGCCAGCAGCTTAGGACATCTGAGCTCCTACGAGCAGTACTTC. Protein product: CASSLGHLSSYEQYF.

The chain carries TRBV19 and TRBJ2-5; D might be TRBD1 (5 bases). This CDR3 spans 12 amino acids. Trimming left V 9 bases short and J 4 bases short, with 12 bases between. Germline CDR1 and CDR2: LNHDA and SQIVND (reference sequence). CDR3 sequence (DNA): TGTGCCAGCAGGGTGAGGTTAGAGACCCAGTACTTC. Translation gives CASRVRLETQYF.